Sequencing of this T cell receptor (beta chain) was carried out in a study of shared clonotypes between healthy human individuals (dated by TCRdb to 2018 to 2020). Some background on the complete study: The cohort comprised two women and a few men aged 18 to 49 years. Blood TCR repertoires of about 5 healthy adults were deeply sequenced to estimate repertoire size and the extent of clonotype sharing between individuals. Between about 0.8 and 9.5 billion PBMCs per donor were obtained by leukapheresis. Libraries were prepared and TCR repertoires were sequenced by different laboratories using diverse techniques, in order to increase sequencing depth and limit assay-specific biases. For each donor, CD4 naive and CD4 memory were each run on three plates, CD8 naive on two plates, and CD8 memory on one plate.

The CDR3, from cysteine to phenylalanine, totals 14 residues. The kept DNA is CDR3 alone, 42 bases in frame from the first base. V is shortened by 4 bases, J by 6 bases, and the region joining them spans 12 bases. CDR1 and CDR2, per the germline V gene (reference sequence), are SEHNR and FQNEAQ. TCR CDR3 regions were amplified from genomic DNA by multiplex PCR using the deep immunoSEQ assay. Genomic DNA extracted from each cell subset was distributed evenly over all wells of several immunoSEQ 96-well plates, and each plate served as one replicate. For sorted subsets, each replicate PCR was loaded with roughly 190 ng genomic DNA, equivalent to 30,000 or so T cell genomes. Purified libraries were quantified with a Qubit 3.0 fluorometer, sized on a Bioanalyzer 2100, and re-quantified with the KAPA Library Quantification kit. Each immunoSEQ 96-well plate was sequenced on its own single-read 150-cycle Illumina NextSeq 550 flow cell. The authors processed their data as follows. Because only junctional sequences without quality scores were contained in the immunoSEQ output, filtering matching that applied to full-length reads could not be performed. To assign V/J genes and CDR3, sequences were annotated using PyIR, a Python wrapper for IgBLAST v1.9, with IMGT germline references. Any read was removed if the V/J assignment was weak (E-value above 1e-6), the CDR3 was missing, or the read contained stop codons, out-of-frame junctions, or ambiguous translated residues. A V3J clonotype was defined by an identical inferred V gene, J gene, and CDR3 amino acid sequence. Percentage overlap between repertoires was computed as shared unique clonotypes divided by the size of the smaller repertoire. RTK rarefaction, the Chao1 estimator, and Recon v2.1 estimates of unobserved clonotypes were used to assess repertoire richness. For all TCRbeta clonotypes obtained by the gDNA method from several donors, generation probabilities were computed with OLGA. TCRdb provides this immuneACCESS table in a form limited to in-frame rearrangements. Some clones are lacking; in checked studies, under half of them reflect an unresolved V gene, and why the rest are absent is not known. Clone size and V and J calls were adopted from that table, with D and trimming inferred from the DNA. The sample table holds more than 600,000 clones, of which about 90% were seen once. The ten largest account for more than 20% of the sample.

CD8 naive samples were CD45RO-negative cells positively selected for CCR7, giving a CD45RA+CCR7+ population that excluded TemRA cells. The donors were healthy, HIV-negative adults who had no recently reported acute infections or vaccinations. Every donor was a Caucasian adult living in Nashville, Tennessee, USA. Blood was obtained by leukapheresis, after which PBMCs were separated by Ficoll-Histopaque density gradient centrifugation and cryopreserved in liquid nitrogen vapor phase. Purity and quantity of every magnetically sorted T cell population were checked by analytical flow cytometry. From each sorted fraction, genomic DNA was isolated and quantified by UV absorbance on a Nanodrop 2000c. As regards this clone: There is no known antigen for this receptor. No much larger clone is present one base from it, and per-base qualities are unavailable.

The investigation overall reported the following: Pairwise subsampling indicated that sequencing depth was expected to affect the degree of clonotype sharing among donors. Clonotypes shared by all four sorted-subset donors showed higher generation probabilities than non-shared clonotypes. Approximately 5% of naive CD4, 3.5% of naive CD8, around 2.3% of memory CD4, and about 0.4% of memory CD8 clonotypes were shared across several donors. Sampling was limited to blood, and TCR repertoires in tissue likely differ from TCR repertoires in blood. The genetic and exposure-history diversity represented was limited by the small number of donors. Naive subsets generally had larger estimated clonotype richness than memory subsets did. Rarefaction of sorted-subset datasets indicated incomplete sequencing despite the large sequencing depth.

Sequencing was carried out using naive CD8+ T cells sorted from blood. Sample cell subset or site, as interpreted from the label and publication: CD45RA+CCR7+. This receptor was taken from a man between 25 and 39 years old in good health. The sequence joins TRBV7-9 to TRBJ2-2; the D segment could be TRBD2, given 6 matching bases. The nucleotides are TGTGCCAGCAGCTACCCTGGCGGGGCCGGGGAGCTGTTTTTT. Protein translation: CASSYPGGAGELFF.